This entry lists 24 T cell receptor beta chains sequenced from one sample in a study of shared clonotypes between healthy human individuals (dated by TCRdb to 2020 to 2022). Libraries were constructed by the immunoSEQ multiplex PCR assay. TCRdb limited this immuneACCESS table to in-frame rearrangements with V and J called. A share of clones is missing; checked studies link under half to unresolved V genes, and the rest is unexplained. The sample data list 550,000 to 700,000 clones, and 55% to 85% of these were observed just once. In total, the top ten clones hold around 1.8% of the sample. Sequences were obtained from memory CD4+ T cells sorted from blood. The sample's cell subset or site label, decoded: CD45RA-negative fraction. These TCRs come from a woman younger than 45 in good health.

This chain uses TRBV4-1 with TRBJ2-1; 9 nucleotides align to TRBD1. CDR1 is MGHRA and CDR2 is YSYEKL in the germline V gene. There are 15 residues in the CDR3. V trimming: 4 bases; J trimming: 5 bases; junction bases outside the gene matches: 6. The CDR3 coding sequence is TGCGCCAGCAGCCGCCCGGGACAGGGAAACAATGAGCAGTTCTTC. The encoded protein is CASSRPGQGNNEQFF.

The rearrangement links TRBV7-9 to TRBJ2-7; D is unclear. Trimming shortened V by 6 bases and J by 6 bases, and 15 bases separated the two germline ends. The CDR3 has 13 amino acids. Germline assignment: CDR1 SEHNR and CDR2 FQNEAQ (reference sequence). The CDR3 here is CASRIGPGREQYF. The CDR3 DNA sequence: TGTGCCAGCAGAATTGGGCCGGGCCGCGAGCAGTACTTC.

This clone was counted between two and nine times. CDR3 protein: CASGRASQYTGELFF. CDR3 in DNA: TGTGCCAGCGGGCGGGCTAGCCAGTACACCGGGGAGCTGTTTTTT. This chain connects TRBV6-6 to TRBJ2-2; the D gene is possibly TRBD2 (5 bases). Trimming pared 8 bases from V and 3 bases from J, leaving 16 bases between. CDR1 is MNHNY, CDR2 SVGAGI, per germline (reference sequence). The CDR3 has 15 amino acids.

The genes are TRBV10-1 and TRBJ1-4; 8 bases align to TRBD1. The ends lost 2 bases at V and 6 bases at J; junction bases unmatched: 2. The CDR3 length is 14 residues. CDR1 and CDR2 (germline): WNHNN, SYGVQD (reference sequence). The CDR3 DNA sequence: TGCGCCAGCAGTGAGAAGGACAGGGATGAAAAACTGTTTTTT. Translated, it gives CASSEKDRDEKLFF.

The rearrangement uses TRBV2 and TRBJ1-4; D is possibly TRBD1 (6 bases). Germline CDR1 reads SNHLY; CDR2 reads FYNNEI. The length of the CDR3 is 13 residues. V was cut by 9 bases and J by 5 bases, with 13 bases left in between. The CDR3 sequence: CARGANPNEKLFF. As DNA, the CDR3 is TGTGCCAGGGGGGCCAACCCAAATGAAAAACTGTTTTTT. Variable domain in full (rest from reference TRBV2 and TRBJ1-4): EPEVTQTPSHQVTQMGQEVILRCVPISNHLYFYWYRQILGQKVEFLVSFYNNEISEKSEIFDDQFSVERPDGSNFTLKIRSTKLEDSAMYFCARGANPNEKLFFGSGTQLSVL.

V and J are TRBV6-6 and TRBJ1-1; D is unclear. Germline CDR1 reads MNHNY; CDR2 reads SVGAGI (reference sequence). V shed 0 bases and J shed 8 bases, with 13 bases lying between them. This CDR3 has 14 residues. The CDR3 DNA reads as TGTGCCAGCAGTTACTCCCCCGACAAGGACGAAGCTTTCTTT. Translation: CASSYSPDKDEAFF.

CDR3 region: CASSSQGQGYNEQFF. DNA for the CDR3: TGTGCCAGCAGTTCCCAGGGACAGGGCTACAATGAGCAGTTCTTC. The J gene is TRBJ2-1, the V gene TRBV2; 9 bases fit TRBD1. V lost 5 bases, J lost 3 bases, and 5 bases stayed unmatched. Germline loops: CDR1 SNHLY, CDR2 FYNNEI. The CDR3 loop spans 15 amino acids.

This sequence joins TRBV6-1 and TRBJ2-4; possible D gene TRBD1, 5 bases. Germline CDR1 is MNHNS and CDR2 is SASEGT. The CDR3 has 16 residues. The V gene lost 2 bases and the J gene lost 0 bases, with 11 bases spanning the gap. The CDR3 DNA reads TGTGCCAGCAGTGAAACAGGAGCGATAGCCAAAAACATTCAGTACTTC. As protein: CASSETGAIAKNIQYF.

The chain employs TRBV7-9 and TRBJ2-2; D is perhaps TRBD1 (5 bases). V shed 7 bases and J shed 6 bases, with 24 bases lying between them. The CDR3 sequence is 17 residues long. Germline CDR1 SEHNR, CDR2 FQNEAQ (reference sequence). The chain's CDR3 is CASTRIQVLTQAGELFF. In nucleotides, the CDR3 is TGTGCCAGCACACGGATACAGGTCCTGACGCAGGCCGGGGAGCTGTTTTTT. Filled out from reference TRBV7-9 and TRBJ2-2, the complete variable domain reads DTGVSQNPRHKITKRGQNVTFRCDPISEHNRLYWYRQTLGQGPEFLTYFQNEAQLEKSRLLSDRFSAERPKGSFSTLEIQRTEQGDSAMYLCASTRIQVLTQAGELFFGEGSRLTVL.

This rearrangement joins TRBV28 to TRBJ2-5; D might be TRBD1 (6 bases). The CDR3 is 14 residues long. The germline V gene encodes CDR1 MDHEN and CDR2 SYDVKM. The V and J ends lost 5 bases and 4 bases respectively, with 14 bases between them. CDR3 amino acids: CASSPGGQPETQYF. As DNA, the CDR3 is TGTGCCAGCAGTCCTGGGGGCCAGCCAGAGACCCAGTACTTC.

As for this clone: The sample carries other DNA sequences with the same CDR3. The V call is TRBV5-1, the J call TRBJ2-5, with 8 nucleotides matching TRBD1. There are 14 residues in the CDR3. Germline trimming cut 0 bases from V and 5 bases from J; bases unmatched to any gene: 3. Looked up from germline, CDR1 is SGHRS and CDR2 is YFSETQ. The CDR3 loop reads CASSLGQGKETQYF. CDR3 in DNA: TGCGCCAGCAGCTTGGGACAGGGGAAGGAGACCCAGTACTTC.

The chain recombines TRBV18 with TRBJ2-3, with D unclear. CDR1 and CDR2 (germline): KGHSH, LQKENI. V was clipped by 5 bases and J by 0 bases, with 12 bases between them. The CDR3 is 15 amino acids. CDR3 DNA: TGTGCCAGCTCATTGTTAGGCGGTAGCACAGATACGCAGTATTTT. This gives the protein CASSLLGGSTDTQYF. Supplemented by reference TRBV18 and TRBJ2-3, the full variable domain reads NAGVMQNPRHLVRRRGQEARLRCSPMKGHSHVYWYRQLPEEGLKFMVYLQKENIIDESGMPKERFSAEFPKEGPSILRIQQVVRGDSAAYFCASSLLGGSTDTQYFGPGTRLTVL.

The chain is built from TRBV6-5 and TRBJ2-3; D is undetermined. Trimming removed 8 bases from V and 2 bases from J, with 14 bases in between. Germline lookup yields CDR1 MNHEY and CDR2 SVGAGI. This CDR3 spans 14 amino acids. This chain's CDR3 is CASQAAAITDTQYF. Written as DNA, the CDR3 is TGTGCCAGCCAGGCTGCTGCCATCACAGATACGCAGTATTTT.

V is TRBV20-1 and J is TRBJ1-5, with D uncertain. Germline V gene sequence: CDR1 DFQATT, CDR2 SNEGSKA (reference sequence). The V gene lost 7 bases and the J gene lost 6 bases, with 10 bases spanning the gap. The CDR3 sequence is 11 residues long. DNA for the CDR3: TGCAGTGGGGCCGCAGGTCAGCCCCAGCATTTT. Translating gives CSGAAGQPQHF.

This chain joins TRBV6-1 and TRBJ1-2, with no clear D. Germline lookup yields CDR1 MNHNS and CDR2 SASEGT. The CDR3 is made up of 12 amino acids. V shed 6 bases and J shed 8 bases, with 13 bases lying between them. CDR3: CASSQAPRGYTF. The CDR3 DNA reads as TGTGCCAGCAGCCAGGCTCCTAGGGGCTACACCTTC.

For the CDR3, the DNA is TGCGCCAGCAGTCTAGCGGCCCAAGAGACCCAGTACTTC. Its protein is CASSLAAQETQYF. The V call is TRBV5-1, the J call TRBJ2-5; 7 bases agree with TRBD2. Losses at the gene ends were 5 bases for V and 1 base for J; bases not matched to a gene: 2. This CDR3 comprises 13 residues. Germline V lookup: CDR1 SGHRS, CDR2 YFSETQ. Complete variable domain (other parts from reference TRBV5-1 and TRBJ2-5): KAGVTQTPRYLIKTRGQQVTLSCSPISGHRSVSWYQQTPGQGLQFLFEYFSETQRNKGNFPGRFSGRQFSNSRSEMNVSTLELGDSALYLCASSLAAQETQYFGPGTRLLVL.

This sequence joins TRBV4-2 and TRBJ2-2; weak D call: TRBD2 (5 bases). The V gene lost 1 base and the J gene lost 8 bases, with 14 bases spanning the gap. The germline V gene encodes CDR1 LGHNA and CDR2 YNFKEQ. The CDR3 totals 15 residues. The CDR3 here is CASSQGLAEAGELFF. The CDR3 nucleotides read TGTGCCAGCAGCCAAGGGCTGGCGGAGGCTGGGGAGCTGTTTTTT.

For the CDR3, the DNA is TGTGCCAGCAGTTTGCAGGGGCGAGAGACCCAGTACTTC. Its protein product is CASSLQGRETQYF. The chain employs TRBV28 and TRBJ2-5; weak D call: TRBD1 (6 bases). CDR3 length: 13 amino acids. Trimming shortened V by 3 bases and J by 4 bases, and 9 bases separated the two germline ends. CDR1 and CDR2 (germline): MDHEN, SYDVKM.

J is TRBJ2-7 and V is TRBV27; a possible D gene is TRBD1 (6 bases). The CDR3 has 12 amino acids. The V gene lost 2 bases and the J gene lost 6 bases, with 8 bases spanning the gap. Looked up from germline, CDR1 is MNHEY and CDR2 is SMNVEV (reference sequence). This chain's CDR3 is CASSLEGGEQYF. In DNA, the CDR3 is TGTGCCAGCAGTTTAGAAGGGGGCGAGCAGTACTTC.

This clone was recorded once. V is TRBV9 and J is TRBJ2-1; 8 bases line up with TRBD2. Germline loops: CDR1 SGDLS, CDR2 YYNGEE. With V trimmed by 4 bases and J by 4 bases, 7 bases remained unmatched. This CDR3 contains 15 residues. The CDR3 loop reads CASSPRLATYNEQFF. The CDR3 coding sequence is TGTGCCAGCAGCCCCCGACTAGCGACATACAATGAGCAGTTCTTC.

The chain uses TRBV4-1 and TRBJ1-2; TRBD1 might be the D (5 bases). The CDR3 is made up of 14 amino acids. Trimming cost V 1 base and J 5 bases, with 11 bases left between them. The germline V gene encodes CDR1 MGHRA and CDR2 YSYEKL. CDR3 nucleotide sequence: TGCGCCAGCAGCCAAGCTTGGCAGGGATATGGCTACACCTTC. It codes for CASSQAWQGYGYTF.

The chain carries TRBV13 and TRBJ1-1; D gene unclear. V was clipped by 5 bases and J by 3 bases, with 22 bases between them. This CDR3 contains 17 residues. From germline, CDR1 is PRHDT and CDR2 FYEKMQ (reference sequence). In nucleotides, the CDR3 is TGTGCCAGCAGCCCAGGTGGGTTTTTGGGGATAGACACTGAAGCTTTCTTT. It translates to CASSPGGFLGIDTEAFF.

The V and J genes are TRBV28 and TRBJ2-7, with TRBD2 identical over 9 bases. Germline CDR1 MDHEN, CDR2 SYDVKM. V lost 3 bases and J lost 0; bases outside the gene matches: 6. The CDR3 loop spans 16 amino acids. CDR3 in amino acids: CASSLRTSATSYEQYF. Here the CDR3 DNA reads TGTGCCAGCAGTTTGAGGACTAGCGCGACCTCCTACGAGCAGTACTTC.

The chain has TRBV6-7 and TRBJ2-7; no clear D. TRBV6-7 is an open reading frame whose function is uncertain. This CDR3 is built from 10 residues. Trimming shortened V by 9 bases and J by 6 bases, and 9 bases separated the two germline ends. The CDR3 DNA follows: TGTGCCAGGCTTACGGGCGAGCAGTACTTC. Translating gives CARLTGEQYF.